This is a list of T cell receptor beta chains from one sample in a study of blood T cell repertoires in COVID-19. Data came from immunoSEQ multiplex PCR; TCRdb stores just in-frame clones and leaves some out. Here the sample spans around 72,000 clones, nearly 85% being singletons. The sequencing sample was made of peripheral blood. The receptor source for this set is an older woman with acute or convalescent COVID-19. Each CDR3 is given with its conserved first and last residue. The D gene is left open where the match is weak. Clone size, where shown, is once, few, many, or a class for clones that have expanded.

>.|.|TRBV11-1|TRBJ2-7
TGTGCCAGCAGCTTATACTCAACGCCTGAGCAGTACTTC
CASSLYSTPEQYF
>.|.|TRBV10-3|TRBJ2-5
TGTGCCATCAGTGAAGCGGCCGATGAGACCCAGTACTTC
CAISEAADETQYF
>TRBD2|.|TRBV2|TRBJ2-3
TGTGCCAGCAAAGGACTAGCGGTTAGCACAGATACGCAGTATTTT
CASKGLAVSTDTQYF
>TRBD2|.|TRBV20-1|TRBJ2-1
TGCAGTGCTAGTAGCAGGACTAGCGGGAGGGCCGATGGGTCCCATGAGCAGTTCTTC
CSASSRTSGRADGSHEQFF
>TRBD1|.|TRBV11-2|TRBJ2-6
TGTGCCAGCAGCTTAGGGTTCGACAGGGCTCCCTCTGGGGCCAACGTCCTGACTTTC
CASSLGFDRAPSGANVLTF
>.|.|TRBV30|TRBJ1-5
TGTGCCTGGAGTACGGTTGCAGGGCCCCAGCATTTT
CAWSTVAGPQHF
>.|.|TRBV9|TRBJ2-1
TGTGCCAGCAGCGTAGTACAGACCAGTGAGCAGTTCTTC
CASSVVQTSEQFF
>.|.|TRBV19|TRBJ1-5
TGTGCCAGTAACCTCCCCAGAGGTAATCAGCCCCAGCATTTT
CASNLPRGNQPQHF
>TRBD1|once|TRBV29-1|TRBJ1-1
TGCAGCGTTTGGGACAGGGTAAGACCTGAAGCTTTCTTT
CSVWDRVRPEAFF
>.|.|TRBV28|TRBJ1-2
TGTGCCAGCAGTTTGAACATTGCTGGCTACACCTTC
CASSLNIAGYTF
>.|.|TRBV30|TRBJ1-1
TGTGCCTGGAGCTCCGCAGGTCCAGCTTTCTTT
CAWSSAGPAFF
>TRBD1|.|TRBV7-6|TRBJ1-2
TGTGCCAGCAGCCCTAGGCCCCCGGGACAGGGATTGAACTATGGCTACACCTTC
CASSPRPPGQGLNYGYTF
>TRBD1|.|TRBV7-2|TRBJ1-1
TGTGCCAGCAGCCCTCCACGACAGGGGCCGAGGAACACTGAAGCTTTCTTT
CASSPPRQGPRNTEAFF
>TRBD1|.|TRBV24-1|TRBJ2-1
TGTGCCACCAGTGATTTGGCGGGACAGGGGGGTGAGCAGTTCTTC
CATSDLAGQGGEQFF
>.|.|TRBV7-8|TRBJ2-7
TGTGCCAGCAGCTTGGGGCGGGGGCCCTCCTACGAGCAGTACTTC
CASSLGRGPSYEQYF
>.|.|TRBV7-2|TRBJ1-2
TGTGCCAGCAGCCCTGACAGTTCCTATGGCTACACCTTC
CASSPDSSYGYTF
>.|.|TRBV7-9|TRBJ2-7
TGTGCCAGCACCTTGGGGGGAGGCTCCTACGAGCAGTACTTC
CASTLGGGSYEQYF